These T cell receptor beta chains were read from a single sample in a study of pediatric ulcerative colitis. Using immunoSEQ multiplex PCR, the repertoire was profiled, and TCRdb retains in-frame clones only, with some absent. The sample has tens of thousands of clones; roughly 70% are singletons. Sequencing input: gut tissue. These receptors were obtained from a boy younger than 18 with severe ulcerative colitis. Each CDR3 is given with its conserved first and last residue. The order of the fields is clone size, CDR3 length, D gene, J gene, V gene, CDR3 protein, CDR3 DNA. A D gene is named only where the DNA matches it firmly. Where a row states a size, it is once, few, many or the class of an expanded clone; other rows omit it.

few,15,TRBD1,TRBJ2-2,TRBV5-1,CASSPWDRGTGELFF,TGCGCCAGCAGCCCCTGGGACAGGGGCACCGGGGAGCTGTTTTTT
NA,16,TRBD2,TRBJ2-1,TRBV5-1,CASSQNPGTTYNEQFF,TGCGCCAGCAGCCAGAATCCCGGGACTACCTACAATGAGCAGTTCTTC
NA,14,NA,TRBJ2-5,TRBV10-3,CAISDGQGRETQYF,TGTGCCATCAGTGACGGGCAGGGTAGAGAGACCCAGTACTTC
few,15,TRBD1,TRBJ1-6,TRBV6-5,CASSWGTGGNSPLHF,TGTGCCAGCAGTTGGGGGACAGGGGGAAATTCACCCCTCCACTTT
NA,13,NA,TRBJ1-5,TRBV2,CASSERGNQPQHF,TGTGCCAGCAGTGAACGAGGCAATCAGCCCCAGCATTTT
NA,14,NA,TRBJ2-3,TRBV5-1,CASSLPALRDTQYF,TGCGCCAGCAGCTTGCCCGCACTTAGAGATACGCAGTATTTT
few,15,NA,TRBJ2-2,TRBV5-1,CASSLARANTGELFF,TGCGCCAGCAGCTTGGCCAGGGCAAACACCGGGGAGCTGTTTTTT
NA,16,TRBD1,TRBJ1-6,TRBV4-1,CASSQGRDSYNSPLHF,TGCGCCAGCAGCCAGGGCCGGGACAGTTATAATTCACCCCTCCACTTT
NA,16,TRBD2,TRBJ2-7,TRBV7-9,CASSFPPGGFAYEQYF,TGTGCCAGCAGCTTCCCGCCGGGGGGGTTTGCTTACGAGCAGTACTTC
NA,14,TRBD1,TRBJ2-7,TRBV5-6,CASSLVGRGSEQYF,TGTGCCAGCAGCTTGGTTGGCAGGGGGAGCGAGCAGTACTTC
NA,13,NA,TRBJ2-7,TRBV18,CASSLGTSYEQYF,TGTGCCAGCTCCCTGGGGACCTCCTACGAGCAGTACTTC
NA,13,NA,TRBJ1-5,TRBV18,CASSPAQDQPQHF,TGTGCCAGCTCACCTGCCCAAGATCAGCCCCAGCATTTT
NA,13,TRBD1,TRBJ2-3,TRBV5-4,CASAGGWADTQYF,TGTGCCAGTGCAGGGGGCTGGGCAGATACGCAGTATTTT
NA,14,NA,TRBJ2-7,TRBV6-1,CASTSLPGVYEQYF,TGTGCCAGCACCTCCCTCCCGGGGGTCTACGAGCAGTACTTC
NA,15,NA,TRBJ2-7,TRBV9,CASSVGEGAWYEQYF,TGTGCCAGCAGCGTAGGGGAGGGGGCCTGGTACGAGCAGTACTTC
few,15,NA,TRBJ2-6,TRBV7-3,CASSGGVSGANVLTF,TGTGCCAGCAGCGGAGGGGTCTCTGGGGCCAACGTCCTGACTTTC
NA,13,NA,TRBJ1-1,TRBV2,CASCGEANTEAFF,TGTGCCAGCTGCGGTGAAGCGAACACTGAAGCTTTCTTT
NA,11,NA,TRBJ1-1,TRBV2,CASSAGGEAFF,TGTGCCAGCTCGGCCGGCGGTGAAGCTTTCTTT
NA,17,NA,TRBJ2-4,TRBV13,CASSLWVGNLEEDIQYF,TGTGCCAGCAGCTTATGGGTAGGAAATCTCGAGGAGGACATTCAGTACTTC
NA,16,TRBD2,TRBJ2-1,TRBV6-6,CASSYSSGGAANEQFF,TGTGCCAGCAGTTACTCTAGCGGGGGGGCCGCCAATGAGCAGTTCTTC
NA,15,TRBD2,TRBJ2-2,TRBV6-6,CASSSGGGAAGELFF,TGTGCCAGCAGTTCCGGCGGGGGGGCCGCCGGGGAGCTGTTTTTT
NA,12,NA,TRBJ2-7,TRBV28,CASSPSRGGQYF,TGTGCCAGCAGTCCCTCCCGTGGGGGGCAGTACTTC
once,19,NA,TRBJ1-5,TRBV18,CASSPPHDWQATKNQPQHF,TGTGCCAGCTCACCACCGCATGACTGGCAGGCTACTAAAAATCAGCCCCAGCATTTT
NA,14,NA,TRBJ1-1,TRBV21-1,CASSKLTGSTEAFF,TGTGCCAGCAGCAAACTTACAGGCAGCACTGAAGCTTTCTTT
few,12,NA,TRBJ1-2,TRBV19,CASSIDRKGYTF,TGTGCCAGTAGTATAGATCGGAAAGGCTACACCTTC
medium-sized,14,NA,TRBJ1-3,TRBV7-9,CASSLGVSGNTIYF,TGTGCCAGCAGCTTAGGGGTCTCTGGAAACACCATATATTTT
once,14,TRBD1,TRBJ1-2,TRBV5-1,CASSGGQNNYGYTF,TGCGCCAGCAGCGGGGGACAGAATAACTATGGCTACACCTTC
NA,15,TRBD1,TRBJ1-4,TRBV5-1,CASSLDRGSNEKLFF,TGCGCCAGCAGCTTGGACAGGGGATCTAATGAAAAACTGTTTTTT
NA,14,NA,TRBJ2-7,TRBV5-6,CASMPGLGAYEQYF,TGTGCCAGCATGCCGGGCCTAGGAGCCTACGAGCAGTACTTC
NA,14,TRBD1,TRBJ1-1,TRBV29-1,CSVAPGTADTEAFF,TGCAGCGTCGCTCCCGGGACAGCCGACACTGAAGCTTTCTTT
few,15,NA,TRBJ1-3,TRBV5-4,CASSPSGQLGNTIYF,TGTGCCAGCAGCCCAAGCGGACAGCTTGGAAACACCATATATTTT
NA,15,NA,TRBJ1-5,TRBV5-1,CASSLQGLGNQPQHF,TGCGCCAGCAGCTTGCAGGGATTGGGCAATCAGCCCCAGCATTTT
NA,15,TRBD1,TRBJ2-7,TRBV5-1,CASSFGVQGQSEQYF,TGCGCCAGCAGCTTCGGGGTCCAGGGACAGAGCGAGCAGTACTTC
NA,14,TRBD1,TRBJ2-1,TRBV29-1,CSVARTGSYNEQFF,TGCAGCGTTGCTCGGACAGGCTCCTACAATGAGCAGTTCTTC
NA,13,NA,TRBJ2-1,TRBV28,CASSIGYQNEQFF,TGTGCCAGCAGTATTGGCTACCAAAATGAGCAGTTCTTC
NA,16,NA,TRBJ1-1,TRBV7-9,CASSLAFQSANTEAFF,TGTGCCAGCAGCTTAGCTTTTCAGTCAGCGAACACTGAAGCTTTCTTT
NA,15,NA,TRBJ2-1,TRBV15,CATSSVGQGRNEQFF,TGTGCCACCAGCAGCGTCGGCCAGGGGCGGAATGAGCAGTTCTTC
once,16,TRBD2,TRBJ2-3,TRBV28,CASSLVAGVNTDTQYF,TGTGCCAGCAGTTTAGTAGCGGGGGTAAACACAGATACGCAGTATTTT
NA,14,TRBD1,TRBJ2-7,TRBV6-1,CASSRTGVTYEQYF,TGTGCCAGCAGCCGGACAGGGGTAACCTACGAGCAGTACTTC
once,15,NA,TRBJ2-3,TRBV7-3,CASSPGHQSTDTQYF,TGTGCCAGCAGCCCGGGACACCAGAGCACAGATACGCAGTATTTT
NA,13,NA,TRBJ1-1,TRBV10-2,CASSDRLNTEAFF,TGCGCCAGCAGTGACAGGTTGAACACTGAAGCTTTCTTT
NA,15,NA,TRBJ1-2,TRBV7-3,CASSLIGGTNYGYTF,TGTGCCAGCAGCTTAATAGGCGGTACTAACTATGGCTACACCTTC